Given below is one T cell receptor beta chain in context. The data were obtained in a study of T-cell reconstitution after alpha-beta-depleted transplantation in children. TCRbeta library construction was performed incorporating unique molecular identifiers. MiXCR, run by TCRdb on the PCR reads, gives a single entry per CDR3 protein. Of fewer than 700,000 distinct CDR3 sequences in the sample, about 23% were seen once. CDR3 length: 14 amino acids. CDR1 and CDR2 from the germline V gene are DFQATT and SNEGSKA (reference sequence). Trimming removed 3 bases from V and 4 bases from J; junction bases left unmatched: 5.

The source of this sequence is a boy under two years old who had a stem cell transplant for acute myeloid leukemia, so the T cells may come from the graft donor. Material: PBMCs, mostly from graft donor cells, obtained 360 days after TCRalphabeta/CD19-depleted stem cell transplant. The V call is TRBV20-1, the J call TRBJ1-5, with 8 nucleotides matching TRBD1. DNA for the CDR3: TGCAGTGCTAGGGCGGACAGGGTAAATCAGCCCCAGCATTTT. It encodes CSARADRVNQPQHF.